A selection of T cell receptor beta chains follows, all from one sample in a study of PD-1 blockade in classical Hodgkin lymphoma. Measured with immunoSEQ multiplex PCR; TCRdb has only the in-frame clones, and not every one. Here the sample spans 31,000 or so clones, 80% to 90% being singletons. Specimen: CD4+ T cells from blood, collected before the fourth cycle of nivolumab. These receptors all stem from a human donor with classical Hodgkin lymphoma. The CDR3 runs from the conserved cysteine through the conserved F or W. A D gene is named only where the DNA matches it firmly. The size of a clone is reported for some rows only, either as once, few or many, or as a class for expanded clones.

J | V | D | size | CDR3 | DNA
TRBJ2-7 | TRBV27 | - | - | CASSYGDEPYEQYF | TGTGCCAGCAGTTATGGAGATGAGCCCTACGAGCAGTACTTC
TRBJ1-4 | TRBV30 | TRBD1 | - | CAWDRGHEKLFF | TGTGCCTGGGACAGGGGGCATGAAAAACTGTTTTTT
TRBJ1-1 | TRBV29-1 | - | - | CSVEVWGMNTEAFF | TGCAGCGTTGAAGTCTGGGGAATGAACACTGAAGCTTTCTTT
TRBJ1-4 | TRBV7-9 | TRBD1 | - | CASSPPRQGNEKLFF | TGTGCCAGCAGCCCGCCTAGACAGGGGAATGAAAAACTGTTTTTT
TRBJ1-5 | TRBV28 | - | once | CASSLLFSNQPQHF | TGTGCCAGCAGTTTATTGTTTAGCAATCAGCCCCAGCATTTT
TRBJ1-3 | TRBV18 | - | - | CASSPPVGGLRGGNTIYF | TGTGCCAGCTCACCCCCGGTCGGGGGTCTAAGAGGTGGAAACACCATATATTTT
TRBJ1-2 | TRBV11-2 | TRBD1 | - | CASRQKGQGGYGYTF | TGTGCCAGCAGACAAAAGGGACAGGGCGGCTATGGCTACACCTTC
TRBJ1-4 | TRBV6-6 | TRBD1 | - | CASSSMTGWGEKLFF | TGTGCCAGCAGTTCCATGACAGGGTGGGGTGAAAAACTGTTTTTT
TRBJ1-2 | TRBV7-8 | - | - | CASSPWTDFNYGYTF | TGTGCCAGCAGCCCTTGGACGGATTTTAACTATGGCTACACCTTC
TRBJ1-2 | TRBV30 | TRBD1 | - | CAWSVRGSGYTF | TGTGCCTGGAGTGTCAGGGGGAGTGGCTACACCTTC
TRBJ2-1 | TRBV11-2 | TRBD2 | - | CASSSRLASSYNEQFF | TGTGCCAGCAGCTCCCGACTAGCTAGCTCCTACAATGAGCAGTTCTTC
TRBJ1-4 | TRBV5-1 | TRBD1 | - | CASSLVGQGVEKLFF | TGCGCCAGCAGCTTGGTAGGACAGGGGGTCGAAAAACTGTTTTTT
TRBJ1-5 | TRBV2 | - | - | CASSGWGTQPQHF | TGTGCCAGCAGTGGTTGGGGAACTCAGCCCCAGCATTTT
TRBJ1-1 | TRBV30 | - | - | CAWSVPRSGGEHTEAFF | TGTGCCTGGAGTGTTCCCCGTTCCGGCGGGGAGCACACTGAAGCTTTCTTT
TRBJ1-2 | TRBV28 | TRBD1 | - | CASHYWDRDYGYTF | TGTGCCAGTCATTATTGGGACAGGGACTATGGCTACACCTTC
TRBJ1-4 | TRBV7-9 | TRBD1 | once | CASTRQGMDEKLFF | TGTGCCAGCACACGACAGGGGATGGATGAAAAACTGTTTTTT
TRBJ2-5 | TRBV7-8 | - | - | CASSSRAGPETQYF | TGTGCCAGCAGCTCCAGGGCGGGGCCAGAGACCCAGTACTTC
TRBJ1-1 | TRBV7-9 | - | - | CASSLMGKNTEAFF | TGTGCCAGCAGCCTGATGGGCAAGAACACTGAAGCTTTCTTT
TRBJ2-7 | TRBV28 | - | - | CASSRQPSYEQYF | TGTGCCAGCAGTCGACAGCCATCCTACGAGCAGTACTTC
TRBJ1-5 | TRBV19 | - | - | CASAVSRDQPQHF | TGTGCCAGTGCGGTTAGTAGAGACCAGCCCCAGCATTTT
TRBJ1-2 | TRBV5-1 | - | few | CASSLGSNRPNYGYTF | TGCGCCAGCAGCTTGGGTTCCAACAGGCCTAACTATGGCTACACCTTC
TRBJ1-2 | TRBV6-5 | - | - | CASSYPGSYGYTF | TGTGCCAGCAGTTACCCAGGGAGCTATGGCTACACCTTC
TRBJ2-2 | TRBV19 | - | - | CASSIILGELFF | TGTGCCAGTAGTATAATCCTCGGGGAGCTGTTTTTT